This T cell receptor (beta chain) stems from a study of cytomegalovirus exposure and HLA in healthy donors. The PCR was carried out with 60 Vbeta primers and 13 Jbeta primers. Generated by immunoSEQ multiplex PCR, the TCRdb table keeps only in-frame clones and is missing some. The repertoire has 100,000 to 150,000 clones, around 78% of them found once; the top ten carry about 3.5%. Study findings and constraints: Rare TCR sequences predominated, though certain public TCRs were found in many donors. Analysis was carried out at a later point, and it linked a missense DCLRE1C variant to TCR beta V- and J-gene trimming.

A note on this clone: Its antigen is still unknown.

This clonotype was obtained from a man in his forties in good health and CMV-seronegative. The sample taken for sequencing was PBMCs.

DNA for the CDR3: TGTGCCAGCAGCGCGGGCCTACAGGGGGGCACTGAAGCTTTCTTT. Amino acid sequence: CASSAGLQGGTEAFF. The chain joins TRBV9 to TRBJ1-1, with 8 bases matching TRBD1. The CDR3 extends over 15 amino acids. V gave up 3 bases and J gave up 4 bases; unmatched junction bases: 8. Germline CDR1 and CDR2: SGDLS and YYNGEE.